The rows below give T cell receptor beta chains drawn from one sample of a study of PD-L1 blockade in urothelial cancer. Repertoires were generated with immunoSEQ multiplex PCR, while TCRdb's copy carries only in-frame clones and drops some. The profile shows 70,000 or so clones, 80% to 90% of them singletons. The input for sequencing was PBMCs, taken around atezolizumab (anti-PD-L1) treatment. These receptor sequences come from a man between 65 and 80 years old with urothelial cancer. CDR3s include the opening cysteine and the closing phenylalanine or tryptophan. D genes are given only for firm matches. Only part of the rows carry a size: once, few, many, or a class if the clone is expanded.

cdr3_length	d_call	clone_size	j_call	v_call	cdr3_nt	cdr3_aa
14	-	-	TRBJ1-4	TRBV11-2	TGTGCCAGCAGCTTAGGACAGCGTAATGAAAAACTGTTTTTT	CASSLGQRNEKLFF
13	-	-	TRBJ2-7	TRBV27	TGTGCCAGCAGTTTAGTAGGGAGTCGGGAGCAGTACTTC	CASSLVGSREQYF
14	TRBD1	-	TRBJ2-7	TRBV27	TGTGCCAGCAGTCTCGGGACAGGGTCCGGGGAGCAGTACTTC	CASSLGTGSGEQYF
18	-	few	TRBJ2-3	TRBV7-9	TGTGCCAGCAGCTTCTTCGCCGGGACTTACGATAGCACAGATACGCAGTATTTT	CASSFFAGTYDSTDTQYF
13	-	-	TRBJ2-1	TRBV5-1	TGCGCCAGCAGCTTGGAGTCTACCACTGAGCAGTTCTTC	CASSLESTTEQFF
16	-	-	TRBJ2-7	TRBV11-2	TGTGCCAGCAGCTTAGAGGCTAGCTCATCAACCTACGAGCAGTACTTC	CASSLEASSSTYEQYF
16	-	-	TRBJ1-2	TRBV5-1	TGCGCCAGCAGCTGGACCGACAGGCCCGCTAACTATGGCTACACCTTC	CASSWTDRPANYGYTF
16	TRBD2	-	TRBJ2-6	TRBV19	TGTGCCAGTAGTACTGCGGGAGGGTCTGGGGCCAACGTCCTGACTTTC	CASSTAGGSGANVLTF
14	-	-	TRBJ2-3	TRBV15	TGTGCCACCAGCAGAGATGGGAGAGGAAATACGCAGTATTTT	CATSRDGRGNTQYF
18	TRBD2	-	TRBJ2-3	TRBV7-9	TGTGCCAGCAGCTTAGGTGGGACTAGCGGGACTAGCACAGATACGCAGTATTTT	CASSLGGTSGTSTDTQYF
15	TRBD2	-	TRBJ2-3	TRBV5-1	TGCGCCAGCAGCTTTAGCGGGAGTGAAGCAGATACGCAGTATTTT	CASSFSGSEADTQYF
14	TRBD2	few	TRBJ2-5	TRBV4-1	TGCGCCAGCAGCCCGATAGGGGAGGGAAAGACCCAGTACTTC	CASSPIGEGKTQYF
13	-	-	TRBJ1-1	TRBV28	TGTGCCAGCAGTGCAGAACAGTTCACTGAAGCTTTCTTT	CASSAEQFTEAFF
16	-	once	TRBJ2-3	TRBV5-4	TGTGCCAGCAGCTCCACCCCGCTAGCTAGCACAGATACGCAGTATTTT	CASSSTPLASTDTQYF
13	-	-	TRBJ1-1	TRBV5-4	TGTGCCAGCAGCTTTCCGAAGGGGACTGAAGCTTTCTTT	CASSFPKGTEAFF
15	-	-	TRBJ2-5	TRBV7-3	TGTGCCAGCAGCCTCATGGGGGGAGAGATCGGGACCCAGTACTTC	CASSLMGGEIGTQYF
18	-	-	TRBJ2-2	TRBV9	TGTGCCAGCAGCGTAGGTGATGGGAGCGGAGCGAACACCGGGGAGCTGTTTTTT	CASSVGDGSGANTGELFF